This TCR beta chain was captured by sequencing in a study of cytomegalovirus exposure and HLA in healthy donors. On the study more broadly: The early release's HLA-typed donors yielded 70 million to 85 million unique TCRs.

As regards this clone: Its antigen is unidentified. Other DNA sequences in this specimen translate into the identical CDR3.

PCR was performed using 60 Vbeta and 13 Jbeta primers. TCRdb's copy holds only in-frame clones and misses some; the assay was immunoSEQ multiplex PCR. The table lists about 200,000 clones, 65% to 90% of them singletons. Study conclusions and caveats: V- and J-gene trimming in TCR beta was tied to a missense DCLRE1C variant by an analysis performed later. The study labeled about 160 TCR beta chains cytomegalovirus-associated.

Looked up from germline, CDR1 is MDHEN and CDR2 is SYDVKM. V was cut by 5 bases and J by 4 bases, with 6 bases left in between. The CDR3 spans 12 residues. V is TRBV28 and J is TRBJ1-5; the D is unclear. The receptor was derived from a woman aged 25 to 39 in good health and CMV-seronegative. Sequencing was performed on PBMCs. CDR3 coding DNA: TGTGCCAGCAGTCCGCTAAATCAGCCCCAGCATTTT. Translated: CASSPLNQPQHF. The full variable domain, rest sourced from reference TRBV28 and TRBJ1-5, is DVKVTQSSRYLVKRTGEKVFLECVQDMDHENMFWYRQDPGLGLRLIYFSYDVKMKEKGDIPEGYSVSREKKERFSLILESASTNQTSMYLCASSPLNQPQHFGDGTRLSIL.